The sequence of this T cell receptor (beta chain) was determined in a study of T cell repertoires in cytomegalovirus infection. For the study at large: Indications came from public TCR beta signatures; they pointed to CMV infection and to a matching HLA type.

Notes on the study in general: In two of eight donors, the top clonotype was HLA-C-restricted CMV-specific. The cumulative frequency of public TCR beta families identified carriers of CMV plus the relevant HLA.

Germline values: CDR1 SGHVS, CDR2 FNYEAQ. Losses at the gene ends were 5 bases for V and 4 bases for J; bases not matched to a gene: 7. CDR3 length: 14 amino acids. In this sample, this clonotype turned up a few times. What it recognizes is unknown. TCRdb independently ran MiXCR on the reads; one entry per CDR3 protein. The sample holds some 480,000 distinct CDR3 sequences, around 35% seen once. The TCR originated in a human donor in good health (CMV status not recorded). Some clones in this sample may be carry-over from other donors' samples. The source was cultured PBMCs, collected from culture after CMV antigen stimulation. The rearrangement joins TRBV7-6 to TRBJ2-5; 7 nucleotides agree with TRBD1. The CDR3: CASSQDRVGETQYF. The DNA for the CDR3 is TGTGCCAGCAGCCAAGACAGGGTAGGAGAGACCCAGTACTTC. Filled out from reference TRBV7-6 and TRBJ2-5, the complete variable domain reads GAGVSQSPRYKVTKRGQDVALRCDPISGHVSLYWYRQALGQGPEFLTYFNYEAQQDKSGLPNDRFSAERPEGSISTLTIQRTEQRDSAMYRCASSQDRVGETQYFGPGTRLLVL.